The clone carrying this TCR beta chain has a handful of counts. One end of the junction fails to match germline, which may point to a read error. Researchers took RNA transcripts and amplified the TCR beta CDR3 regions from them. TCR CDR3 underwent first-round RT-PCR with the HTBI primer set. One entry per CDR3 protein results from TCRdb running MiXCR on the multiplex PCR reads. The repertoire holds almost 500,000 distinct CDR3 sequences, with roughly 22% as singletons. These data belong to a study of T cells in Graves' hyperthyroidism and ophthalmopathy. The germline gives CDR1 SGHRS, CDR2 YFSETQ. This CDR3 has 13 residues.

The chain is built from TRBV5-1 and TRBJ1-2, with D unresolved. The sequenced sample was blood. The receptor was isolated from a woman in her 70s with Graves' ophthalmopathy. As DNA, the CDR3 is TGTGCCAGCAGCTTAGGTACGACCTATGGCTACACCTTC. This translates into CASSLGTTYGYTF.